This TCR beta chain was found in a study of naive and memory T cell subsets. Study conclusions and caveats: In naive cells, over 95% of TCR sequences were seen only once. Naive repertoires, especially CD8, held a few larger clonotypes, possibly memory cells re-expressing CD45RA.

Four subsets defined by CD45RA and CD27 were sorted after CD3, CD4, CD8 and live/dead staining. Both TRBC1 and TRBC2 were covered by a beta constant-region primer of two equimolar oligonucleotides. Ligated cDNA was amplified by four rounds of PCR with nested alpha and beta constant-region primers and SP2. TCRdb re-called the UMI-ligation and nested PCR reads through MiXCR, storing one row per CDR3 protein. The sample carries around 140,000 distinct CDR3 sequences, around 21% recorded once. As regards this clonotype: As yet, its antigen is unknown.

The source material was naive CD8+ T cells from blood. The receptor was derived from a human donor in good health.

This CDR3 is CASSYRDGTYEQYF. Here the CDR3 DNA reads TGTGCCAGCAGTTACCGGGACGGGACCTACGAGCAGTACTTC. J is TRBJ2-7 and V is TRBV27; D may be TRBD1 or TRBD2 (5 bases each). Germline V gene lookup returns CDR1 MNHEY and CDR2 SMNVEV (reference sequence). Trimming pared 4 bases from V and 2 bases from J, leaving 12 bases between. The CDR3 totals 14 residues.